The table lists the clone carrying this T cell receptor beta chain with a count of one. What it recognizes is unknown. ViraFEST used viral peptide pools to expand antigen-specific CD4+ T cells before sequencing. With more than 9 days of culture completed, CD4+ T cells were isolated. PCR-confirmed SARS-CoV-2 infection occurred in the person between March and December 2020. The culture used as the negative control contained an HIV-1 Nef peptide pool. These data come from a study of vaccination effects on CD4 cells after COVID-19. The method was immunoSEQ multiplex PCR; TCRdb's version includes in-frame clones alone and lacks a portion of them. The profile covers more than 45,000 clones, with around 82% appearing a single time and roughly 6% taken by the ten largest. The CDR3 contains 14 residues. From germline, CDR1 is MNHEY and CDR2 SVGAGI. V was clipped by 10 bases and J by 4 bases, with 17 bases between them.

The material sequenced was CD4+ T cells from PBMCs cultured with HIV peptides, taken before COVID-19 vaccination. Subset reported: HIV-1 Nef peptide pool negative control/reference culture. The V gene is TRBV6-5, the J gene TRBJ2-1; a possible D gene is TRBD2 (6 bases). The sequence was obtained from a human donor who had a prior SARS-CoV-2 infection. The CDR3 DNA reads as TGTGCCACCCGCCCTTCCGGAGGGTACAATGAGCAGTTCTTC. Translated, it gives CATRPSGGYNEQFF.